The count of the clone carrying this T cell receptor (beta chain) is one. The data originate from a study of cytomegalovirus exposure and HLA in healthy donors. Unmatched junction bases numbered 8, after V lost 5 bases and J lost 5 bases. There are 15 residues in the CDR3. Per the germline V gene, CDR1 is MDHEN and CDR2 is SYDVKM. PCR amplification relied on 60 Vbeta primers (plus 13 Jbeta primers). Profiling relied on immunoSEQ multiplex PCR, and the TCRdb table lists in-frame clones only, not all of them. The repertoire includes some 120,000 clones, 70% of them detected once, and 8.7% sits in the top ten.

The source of this sequence is a man aged 30 to 39 in good health and CMV-seropositive. The V gene is TRBV28, the J gene TRBJ2-2, with 7 bases lining up with TRBD1. The sample consisted of PBMCs. The CDR3: CASSDDRARTGELFF. CDR3 nucleotide sequence: TGTGCCAGCAGTGACGACAGGGCTAGGACCGGGGAGCTGTTTTTT.